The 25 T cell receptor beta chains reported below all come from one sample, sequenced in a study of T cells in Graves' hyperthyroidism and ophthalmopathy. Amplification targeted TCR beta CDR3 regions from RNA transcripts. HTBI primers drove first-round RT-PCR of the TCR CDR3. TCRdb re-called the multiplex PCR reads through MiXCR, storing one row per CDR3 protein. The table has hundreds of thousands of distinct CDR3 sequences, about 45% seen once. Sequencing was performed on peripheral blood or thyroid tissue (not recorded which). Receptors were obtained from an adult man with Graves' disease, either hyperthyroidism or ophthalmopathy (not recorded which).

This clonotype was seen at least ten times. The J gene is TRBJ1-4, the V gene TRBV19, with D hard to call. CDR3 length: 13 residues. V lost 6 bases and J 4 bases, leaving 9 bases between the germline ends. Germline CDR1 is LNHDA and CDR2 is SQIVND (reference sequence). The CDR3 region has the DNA TGTGCCAGTAGACAGAGTAATAATGAAAAACTGTTTTTT. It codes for CASRQSNNEKLFF.

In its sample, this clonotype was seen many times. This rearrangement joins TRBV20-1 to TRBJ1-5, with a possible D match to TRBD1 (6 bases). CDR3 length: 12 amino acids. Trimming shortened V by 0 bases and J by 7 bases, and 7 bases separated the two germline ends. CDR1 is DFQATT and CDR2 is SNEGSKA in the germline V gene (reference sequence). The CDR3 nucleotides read TGCAGTGCTAGAGACAGGGGACAGCCCCAGCATTTT. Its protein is CSARDRGQPQHF.

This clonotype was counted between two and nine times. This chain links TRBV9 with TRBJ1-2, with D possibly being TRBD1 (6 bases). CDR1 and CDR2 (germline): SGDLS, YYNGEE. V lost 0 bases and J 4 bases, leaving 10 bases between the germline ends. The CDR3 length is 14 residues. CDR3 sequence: CASSVAGAGYGYTF. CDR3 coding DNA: TGTGCCAGCAGCGTAGCAGGGGCAGGCTATGGCTACACCTTC.

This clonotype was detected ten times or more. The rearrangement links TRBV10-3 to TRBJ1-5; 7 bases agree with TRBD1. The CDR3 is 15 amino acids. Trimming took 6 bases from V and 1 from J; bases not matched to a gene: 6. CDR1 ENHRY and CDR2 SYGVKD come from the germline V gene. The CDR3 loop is CAISPGGLSNQPQHF. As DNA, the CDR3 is TGTGCCATCAGCCCAGGGGGTCTGAGCAATCAGCCCCAGCATTTT.

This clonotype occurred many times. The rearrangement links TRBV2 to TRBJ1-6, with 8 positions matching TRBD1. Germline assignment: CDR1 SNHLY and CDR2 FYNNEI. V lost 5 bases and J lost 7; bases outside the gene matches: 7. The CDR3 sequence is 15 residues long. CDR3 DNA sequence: TGTGCCAGCAGTCGGATGGGACAGGAAAATTCACCCCTCCACTTT. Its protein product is CASSRMGQENSPLHF.

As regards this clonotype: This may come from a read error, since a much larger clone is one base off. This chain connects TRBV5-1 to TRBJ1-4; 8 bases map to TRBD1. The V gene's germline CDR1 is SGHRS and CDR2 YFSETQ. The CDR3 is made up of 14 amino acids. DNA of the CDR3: TGTGCCAGCAGCTTAGAGGACAGGGTGGAAAAACTGGTTTTT. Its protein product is CASSLEDRVEKLVF.

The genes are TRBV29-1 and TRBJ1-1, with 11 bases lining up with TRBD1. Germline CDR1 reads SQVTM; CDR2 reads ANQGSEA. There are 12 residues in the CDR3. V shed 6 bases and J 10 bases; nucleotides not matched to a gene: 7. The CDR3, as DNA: TGCAGCGTAGCTACCGGACAGGGGGCAGCTTTCTTT. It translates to CSVATGQGAAFF.

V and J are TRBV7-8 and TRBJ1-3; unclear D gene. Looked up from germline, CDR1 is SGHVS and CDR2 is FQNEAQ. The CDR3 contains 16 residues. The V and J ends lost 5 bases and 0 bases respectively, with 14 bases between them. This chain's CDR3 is CASSGSGAYSGNTIYF. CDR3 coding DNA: TGTGCCAGCAGCGGCTCCGGAGCTTACTCTGGAAACACCATATATTTT. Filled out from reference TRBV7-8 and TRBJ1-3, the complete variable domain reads GAGVSQSPRYKVAKRGQDVALRCDPISGHVSLFWYQQALGQGPEFLTYFQNEAQLDKSGLPSDRFFAERPEGSVSTLKIQRTQQEDSAVYLCASSGSGAYSGNTIYFGEGSWLTVV.

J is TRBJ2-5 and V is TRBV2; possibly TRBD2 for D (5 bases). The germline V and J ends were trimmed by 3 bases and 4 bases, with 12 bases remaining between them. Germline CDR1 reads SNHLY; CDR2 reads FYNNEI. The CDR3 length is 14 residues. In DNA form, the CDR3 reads TGTGCCAGCAGTGAGAGGATAGGGAGAGAGACCCAGTACTTC. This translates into CASSERIGRETQYF.

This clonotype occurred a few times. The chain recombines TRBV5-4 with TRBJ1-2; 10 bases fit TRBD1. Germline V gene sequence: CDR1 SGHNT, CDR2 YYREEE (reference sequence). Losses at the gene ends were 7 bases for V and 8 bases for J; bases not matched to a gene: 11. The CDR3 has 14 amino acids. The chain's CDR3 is CASGLMGQGRGYTF. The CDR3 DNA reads TGTGCCAGCGGCCTCATGGGACAGGGGCGCGGCTACACCTTC.

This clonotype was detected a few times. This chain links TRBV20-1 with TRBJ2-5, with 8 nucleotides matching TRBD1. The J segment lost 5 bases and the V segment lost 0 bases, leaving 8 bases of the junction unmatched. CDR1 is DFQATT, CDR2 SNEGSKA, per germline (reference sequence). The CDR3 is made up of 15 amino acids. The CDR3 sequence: CSARDLQGAGETQYF. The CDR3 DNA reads TGCAGTGCTAGAGATCTCCAGGGGGCCGGGGAGACCCAGTACTTC.

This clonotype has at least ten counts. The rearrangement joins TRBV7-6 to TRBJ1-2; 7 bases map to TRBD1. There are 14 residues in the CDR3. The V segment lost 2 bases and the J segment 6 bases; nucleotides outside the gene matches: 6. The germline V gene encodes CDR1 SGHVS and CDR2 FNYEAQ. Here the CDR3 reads CASSLTDRDHGYTF. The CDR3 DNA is TGTGCCAGCAGCTTAACCGACAGGGACCATGGCTACACCTTC.

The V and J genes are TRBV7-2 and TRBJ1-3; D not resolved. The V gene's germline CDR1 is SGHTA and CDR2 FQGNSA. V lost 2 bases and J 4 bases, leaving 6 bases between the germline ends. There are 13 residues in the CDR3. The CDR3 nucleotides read TGTGCCAGCAGCTTAAAAGCGGGAAACACCATATATTTT. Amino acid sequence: CASSLKAGNTIYF.

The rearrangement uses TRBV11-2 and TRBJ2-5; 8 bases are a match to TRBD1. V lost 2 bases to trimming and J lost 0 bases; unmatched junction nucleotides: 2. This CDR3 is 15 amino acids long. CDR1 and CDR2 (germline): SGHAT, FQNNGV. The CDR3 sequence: CASSLPGGNQETQYF. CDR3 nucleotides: TGTGCCAGCAGCTTACCAGGGGGCAACCAAGAGACCCAGTACTTC.

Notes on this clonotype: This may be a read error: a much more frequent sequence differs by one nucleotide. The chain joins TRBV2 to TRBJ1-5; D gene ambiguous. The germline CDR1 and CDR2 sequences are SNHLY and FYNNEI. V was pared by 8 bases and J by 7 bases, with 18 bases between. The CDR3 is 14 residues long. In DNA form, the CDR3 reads TGTGCCAGCGGTGTATTTGTGGTGGGCCAGCCCCAGCATTTT. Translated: CASGVFVVGQPQHF.

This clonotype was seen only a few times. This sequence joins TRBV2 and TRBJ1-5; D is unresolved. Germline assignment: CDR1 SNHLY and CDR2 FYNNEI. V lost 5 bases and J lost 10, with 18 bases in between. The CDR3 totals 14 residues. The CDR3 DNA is TGTGCCAGCAGTTTTGGGCAGGTCGTACCTCCCCAGCATTTT. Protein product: CASSFGQVVPPQHF.

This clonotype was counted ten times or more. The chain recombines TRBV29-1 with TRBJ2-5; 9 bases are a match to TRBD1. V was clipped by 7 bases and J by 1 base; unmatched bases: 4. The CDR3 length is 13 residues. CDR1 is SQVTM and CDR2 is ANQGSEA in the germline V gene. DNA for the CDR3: TGCAGCGCATTACAGGGGGCCCAAGAGACCCAGTACTTC. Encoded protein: CSALQGAQETQYF.

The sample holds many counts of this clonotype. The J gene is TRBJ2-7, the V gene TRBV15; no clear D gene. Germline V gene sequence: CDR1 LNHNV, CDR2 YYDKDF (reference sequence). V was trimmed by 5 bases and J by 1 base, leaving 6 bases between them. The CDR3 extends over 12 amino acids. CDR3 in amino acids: CATSQYSYEQYF. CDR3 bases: TGTGCCACCAGCCAGTATTCCTACGAGCAGTACTTC.

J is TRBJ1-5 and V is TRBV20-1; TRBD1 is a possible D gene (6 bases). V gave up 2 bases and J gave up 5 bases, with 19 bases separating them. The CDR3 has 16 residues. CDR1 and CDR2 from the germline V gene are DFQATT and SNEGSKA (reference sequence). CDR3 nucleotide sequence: TGCAGTGCTAGACGATCTTCAGGGGTCCTGGATCAGCCCCAGCATTTT. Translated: CSARRSSGVLDQPQHF.

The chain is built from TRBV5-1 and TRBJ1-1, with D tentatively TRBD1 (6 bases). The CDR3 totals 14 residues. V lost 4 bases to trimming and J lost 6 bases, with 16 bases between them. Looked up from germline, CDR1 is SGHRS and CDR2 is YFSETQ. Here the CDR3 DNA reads TGCGCCAGCAGCGCCCTACAGGGCATCCCTGAAGCTTTCTTT. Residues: CASSALQGIPEAFF.

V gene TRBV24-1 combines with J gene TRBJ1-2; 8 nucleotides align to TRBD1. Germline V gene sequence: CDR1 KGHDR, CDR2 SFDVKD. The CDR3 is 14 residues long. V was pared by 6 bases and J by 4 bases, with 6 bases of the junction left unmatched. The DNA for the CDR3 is TGTGCCACCAGTTTTTTAGACAGGGGCTATGGCTACACCTTC. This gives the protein CATSFLDRGYGYTF.

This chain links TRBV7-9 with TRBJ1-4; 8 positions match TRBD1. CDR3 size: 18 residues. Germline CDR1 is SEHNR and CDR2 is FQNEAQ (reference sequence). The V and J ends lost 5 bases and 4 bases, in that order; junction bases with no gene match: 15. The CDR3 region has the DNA TGTGCCAGCAGCCCGCCAATTGGACAGGGTTATGGTAATGAAAAACTGTTTTTT. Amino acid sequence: CASSPPIGQGYGNEKLFF. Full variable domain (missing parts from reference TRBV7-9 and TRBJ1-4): DTGVSQNPRHKITKRGQNVTFRCDPISEHNRLYWYRQTLGQGPEFLTYFQNEAQLEKSRLLSDRFSAERPKGSFSTLEIQRTEQGDSAMYLCASSPPIGQGYGNEKLFFGSGTQLSVL.

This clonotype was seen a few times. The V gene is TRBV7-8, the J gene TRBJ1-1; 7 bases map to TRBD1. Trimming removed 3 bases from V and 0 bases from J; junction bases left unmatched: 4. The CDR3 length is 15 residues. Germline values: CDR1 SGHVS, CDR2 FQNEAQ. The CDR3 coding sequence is TGTGCCAGCAGCTTCAACAGGGGTATGAACACTGAAGCTTTCTTT. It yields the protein CASSFNRGMNTEAFF.

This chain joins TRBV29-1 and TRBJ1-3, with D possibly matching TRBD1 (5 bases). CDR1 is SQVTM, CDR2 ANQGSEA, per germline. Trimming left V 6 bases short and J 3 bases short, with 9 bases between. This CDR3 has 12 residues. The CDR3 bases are TGCAGCGTCCCGGGGGATGGAAACACCATATATTTT. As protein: CSVPGDGNTIYF.

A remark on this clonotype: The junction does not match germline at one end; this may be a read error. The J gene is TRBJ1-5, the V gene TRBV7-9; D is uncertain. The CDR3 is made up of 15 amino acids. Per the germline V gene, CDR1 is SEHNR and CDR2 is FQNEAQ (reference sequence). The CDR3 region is CAGKNPVWVNQPQHF. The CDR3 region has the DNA TGTGCCGGCAAGAACCCGGTCTGGGTTAATCAGCCCCAGCATTTC.